The 13 T cell receptor beta chains below all came from one sample that was sequenced in a study of T cell responses to AZD1222 COVID-19 vaccine. Generated by immunoSEQ multiplex PCR, the TCRdb table keeps only in-frame clones and is missing some. The sample holds around 99,000 clones; around 87% are singletons and the top ten take over 4%. The material was peripheral blood, obtained on day 0 of AZD1222 vaccination. These receptors originate from an adult in good health.

This clone has only one observation. The genes are TRBV2 and TRBJ2-5; TRBD2 matches at 15 bases. CDR1 and CDR2 (germline): SNHLY, FYNNEI. The junction had 9 bases not matched to a gene; V was cut back by 6 bases and J by 4 bases. CDR3 length equals 17 residues. For the CDR3, the DNA is TGTGCCAGCAGGGTCCGGGGACTAGCGGGGGGTAGAGAGACCCAGTACTTC. This gives the protein CASRVRGLAGGRETQYF.

V gene TRBV5-4 combines with J gene TRBJ1-1, with 9 bases that match TRBD1. From germline, CDR1 is SGHNT and CDR2 YYREEE (reference sequence). Trimming took 4 bases from V and 0 from J; bases not matched to a gene: 4. The CDR3 totals 15 residues. This chain's CDR3 is CASSEGQGLNTEAFF. CDR3 in DNA: TGTGCCAGCAGCGAAGGACAGGGGTTGAACACTGAAGCTTTCTTT.

The chain uses TRBV7-8 and TRBJ2-1, with D uncertain. V lost 0 bases to trimming and J lost 4 bases, with 4 bases between them. The CDR3 consists of 13 residues. CDR1 and CDR2 (germline): SGHVS, FQNEAQ. This CDR3 is CASSLARYNEQFF. For the CDR3, the DNA is TGTGCCAGCAGCTTAGCGCGGTACAATGAGCAGTTCTTC.

The chain links TRBV7-8 to TRBJ1-6; D ambiguous. This CDR3 is 14 amino acids long. CDR1 SGHVS and CDR2 FQNEAQ come from the germline V gene. Trimming stripped 0 bases from V and 6 bases from J, with 6 bases between. In DNA, the CDR3 is TGTGCCAGCAGCTTAGCACAGAGTAATTCACCCCTCCACTTT. It encodes CASSLAQSNSPLHF.

V and J are TRBV5-1 and TRBJ1-5; a weak D match, TRBD1 (5 bases). In germline, CDR1 is SGHRS, CDR2 YFSETQ. V shed 0 bases and J shed 5 bases, with 12 bases lying between them. This CDR3 has 15 residues. In nucleotides, the CDR3 is TGCGCCAGCAGCTTGGGGGATAGGGGTGATCAGCCCCAGCATTTT. Amino acids: CASSLGDRGDQPQHF.

This chain connects TRBV5-4 to TRBJ2-7; TRBD1 matches at 8 bases. The V and J ends lost 5 bases and 4 bases, in that order; junction bases with no gene match: 8. The CDR3 covers 14 residues. Looked up from germline, CDR1 is SGHNT and CDR2 is YYREEE (reference sequence). CDR3 coding DNA: TGTGCCAGCAGTCAGGACAGGGCGAGGTACGAGCAGTACTTC. Amino acids: CASSQDRARYEQYF. Variable domain in full (rest from reference TRBV5-4 and TRBJ2-7): ETGVTQSPTHLIKTRGQQVTLRCSSQSGHNTVSWYQQALGQGPQFIFQYYREEENGRGNFPPRFSGLQFPNYSSELNVNALELDDSALYLCASSQDRARYEQYFGPGTRLTVT.

This chain uses TRBV7-6 with TRBJ2-6; 8 positions match TRBD1. Germline V CDR1 and CDR2: SGHVS, FNYEAQ. The CDR3 totals 17 residues. Trimming cost V 3 bases and J 2 bases; bases outside gene matches: 6. The CDR3 reads CASSLRQGAAGANVLTF. Here the CDR3 DNA reads TGTGCCAGCAGCTTGAGGCAGGGGGCGGCTGGGGCCAACGTCCTGACTTTC.

The chain carries TRBV5-5 and TRBJ2-1; 7 bases match TRBD2. CDR3 size: 12 residues. J was trimmed by 15 bases and V by 9 bases; bases with no gene match: 15. Germline values: CDR1 SGHKS, CDR2 YYEKEE (reference sequence). Here the CDR3 DNA reads TGTGCCACCGGCTCCTCACCGGGGGGTCGGTTCTTC. This codes for CATGSSPGGRFF.

V gene TRBV2 combines with J gene TRBJ1-2; a weak D match, TRBD1 (6 bases). This CDR3 has 14 amino acids. V dropped 1 base and J dropped 7 bases, with 13 bases sitting between them. Germline V gene lookup returns CDR1 SNHLY and CDR2 FYNNEI. This chain's CDR3 is CASSEESGAGGYTF. In DNA, the CDR3 is TGTGCCAGCAGTGAAGAATCGGGGGCAGGTGGCTACACCTTC. The full variable domain, completed using reference TRBV2 and TRBJ1-2, is EPEVTQTPSHQVTQMGQEVILRCVPISNHLYFYWYRQILGQKVEFLVSFYNNEISEKSEIFDDQFSVERPDGSNFTLKIRSTKLEDSAMYFCASSEESGAGGYTFGSGTRLTVV.

This chain uses TRBV7-2 with TRBJ1-1; D unclear. The CDR3 contains 15 residues. V lost 0 bases and J lost 1, with 9 bases in between. Germline V CDR1 and CDR2: SGHTA, FQGNSA. As DNA, the CDR3 is TGTGCCAGCAGCTTAGCCCTCTTTCAGAACACTGAAGCTTTCTTT. This gives the protein CASSLALFQNTEAFF.

The V gene is TRBV7-2, the J gene TRBJ2-2, with 13 bases matching TRBD2. This CDR3 has 16 amino acids. Trimming took 4 bases from V and 7 from J; bases not matched to a gene: 6. Germline CDR1 and CDR2: SGHTA and FQGNSA. CDR3 protein: CASSYGTSGNVGELFF. CDR3 in DNA: TGTGCCAGCAGCTACGGGACTAGCGGGAATGTCGGGGAGCTGTTTTTT. Based on the CDR3 plus reference TRBV7-2 and TRBJ2-2, the full variable domain is GAGVSQSPSNKVTEKGKDVELRCDPISGHTALYWYRQSLGQGLEFLIYFQGNSAPDKSGLPSDRFSAERTGGSVSTLTIQRTQQEDSAVYLCASSYGTSGNVGELFFGEGSRLTVL.

This clone occurred once. This chain connects TRBV10-2 to TRBJ1-1; D is undetermined. Trimming removed 7 bases from V and 4 bases from J, with 7 bases in between. Looked up from germline, CDR1 is WSHSY and CDR2 is SAAADI. The CDR3 length is 11 residues. For the CDR3, the DNA is TGCGCCAGCACCACGCTCACTGAAGCTTTCTTT. Translation gives CASTTLTEAFF.

This rearrangement joins TRBV20-1 to TRBJ2-7; D is possibly TRBD2 (7 bases). CDR1 is DFQATT, CDR2 SNEGSKA, per germline (reference sequence). V was cut by 3 bases and J by 9 bases, with 21 bases left in between. The CDR3 is made up of 14 amino acids. CDR3 loop: CSASSGGAVKLQYF. The CDR3 DNA sequence: TGCAGTGCTAGTTCGGGGGGCGCGGTTAAGTTGCAGTACTTC.